One and the same sample provided the 10 T cell receptor beta chains below, sequenced in a study of cytomegalovirus exposure and HLA in healthy donors (dated by TCRdb to the late 2010s). Library prep was done by the immunoSEQ multiplex PCR assay. For the multiplex PCR, a mixture combining 60 forward primers for TCR Vbeta segments and 13 reverse primers for TCR Jbeta segments was used. TCRdb re-hosts the immuneACCESS table, in-frame sequences only. Its copies lack some clones; in the studies checked, an unresolved V gene accounts for under half of them, and the cause for the rest is not known. For this sample the table gives roughly 260,000 clones, of which just under 85% were detected only once. In total, the top ten clones hold about 2% of the sample. Sequenced material: PBMCs. These receptors came from a woman aged 40-49 years in good health and CMV-seropositive.

This clone has just one count. The chain carries TRBV10-1 and TRBJ2-1, with TRBD2 matching over 9 bases. The CDR3 is 15 residues long. With 9 bases clipped from V and 10 bases from J, the junction kept 16 bases outside the gene matches. Germline assignment: CDR1 WNHNN and CDR2 SYGVQD (reference sequence). CDR3 bases: TGCGCCAGGGGTAAAGGAGTAGCGGGAGATAACGAGCAGTTCTTC. This translates into CARGKGVAGDNEQFF.

The CDR3 DNA is TGTGCCAGCAGCTTGGGTAGCGGGCGAAAGACCCAGTACTTC. It yields the protein CASSLGSGRKTQYF. This chain uses TRBV5-6 with TRBJ2-5, with 7 bases matching TRBD2. J lost 6 bases, V lost 0 bases, and 5 bases had no gene match. Germline-derived CDR1 and CDR2 are SGHDT and YYEEEE. The CDR3 loop spans 14 amino acids.

The rearrangement joins TRBV7-3 to TRBJ2-5, with no clear D. The J call is uncertain, as TRBJ2-7 better fits the DNA end. The CDR3 runs to 15 residues. CDR1 is SGHTA, CDR2 FQGTGA, per germline. The CDR3 loop reads CASSLSVVFSYEQYF. CDR3 nucleotides: TGTGCCAGCAGCTTAAGCGTGGTATTCTCCTACGAGCAGTACTTC.

This chain uses TRBV9 with TRBJ2-2, with D possibly being TRBD2 (5 bases). The CDR3 contains 15 residues. V was pared by 4 bases and J by 1 base, with 11 bases between. The germline V gene encodes CDR1 SGDLS and CDR2 YYNGEE. CDR3 DNA: TGTGCCAGCAGCCCTCTAGCAGAGAACACCGGGGAGCTGTTTTTT. The encoded protein is CASSPLAENTGELFF.

The chain links TRBV7-2 to TRBJ2-1; 8 nucleotides agree with TRBD2. After removal of 4 bases from V and 0 bases from J, the junction contained 2 bases not matched to a gene. CDR3 length equals 15 residues. The germline V gene has CDR1 SGHTA and CDR2 FQGNSA. CDR3: CASSYTSGSYNEQFF. DNA of the CDR3: TGTGCCAGCAGCTACACTAGCGGCTCCTACAATGAGCAGTTCTTC.

This chain connects TRBV5-4 to TRBJ2-5, with unresolved D. Germline loops: CDR1 SGHNT, CDR2 YYREEE (reference sequence). The CDR3 contains 12 residues. Trimming removed 4 bases from V and 4 bases from J, with 8 bases in between. CDR3 bases: TGTGCCAGCAGCCCCGCAGGAGAGACCCAGTACTTC. Protein product: CASSPAGETQYF.

As for this clone: Within the sample, other DNA sequences also encode this same CDR3. The chain couples TRBV18 to TRBJ2-7; D might be TRBD2 (5 bases). Germline V CDR1 and CDR2: KGHSH, LQKENI. CDR3 length: 14 residues. Between the trimmed V and J ends, which lost 0 bases and 1 base, there was a span of 7 bases. The chain's CDR3 is CASSPPGASYEQYF. The CDR3 DNA reads TGTGCCAGCTCACCACCGGGAGCTTCCTACGAGCAGTACTTC.

A note on this clone: Distinct nucleotide sequences in the sample also encode this CDR3. This chain connects TRBV4-1 to TRBJ2-1, with 10 nucleotides matching TRBD2. After removal of 3 bases from V and 4 bases from J, the junction contained 6 bases not matched to a gene. CDR1 and CDR2 (germline): MGHRA, YSYEKL. This CDR3 has 16 amino acids. DNA of the CDR3: TGCGCCAGCAGCCAGGAGGGGACTAGCGATTACAATGAGCAGTTCTTC. The encoded protein is CASSQEGTSDYNEQFF.

The rearrangement links TRBV27 to TRBJ2-1, with TRBD1 identical over 7 bases. This CDR3 has 16 amino acids. The germline V gene has CDR1 MNHEY and CDR2 SMNVEV (reference sequence). V was clipped by 6 bases and J by 9 bases; unmatched bases: 17. The CDR3 DNA reads as TGTGCCAGCAGGCGACACTCCGGGACAGAGATGGCTGAGCAGTTCTTC. It codes for CASRRHSGTEMAEQFF.

This chain joins TRBV15 and TRBJ2-1; D uncertain. The germline gives CDR1 LNHNV, CDR2 YYDKDF (reference sequence). The V and J ends lost 3 bases and 2 bases respectively, with 11 bases between them. This CDR3 contains 15 residues. CDR3 sequence: CATSSTKKPYNEQFF. The CDR3 nucleotides read TGTGCCACCAGCAGCACCAAGAAGCCCTACAATGAGCAGTTCTTC. Supplemented by reference TRBV15 and TRBJ2-1, the full variable domain reads DAMVIQNPRYQVTQFGKPVTLSCSQTLNHNVMYWYQQKSSQAPKLLFHYYDKDFNNEADTPDNFQSRRPNTSFCFLDIRSPGLGDTAMYLCATSSTKKPYNEQFFGPGTRLTVL.